Presented here are 13 T cell receptor beta chains from one specimen sequenced in a study of blood T cell repertoires in COVID-19. The data were produced by immunoSEQ multiplex PCR, yet TCRdb's version contains in-frame clones alone and is incomplete. The sample gives approximately 400,000 clones, about 91% of which show up once; 10% to 15% is in the top ten. The sequenced sample consisted of peripheral blood. The receptor source for this set is a woman aged 45-60 years with COVID-19, enrolled during active disease.

This clone has more than one count but fewer than ten. This rearrangement joins TRBV5-4 to TRBJ1-2; 7 nucleotides align to TRBD1. Germline V lookup: CDR1 SGHNT, CDR2 YYREEE (reference sequence). The CDR3 has 15 amino acids. Germline trimming cut 4 bases from V and 8 bases from J; bases unmatched to any gene: 14. In DNA form, the CDR3 reads TGTGCCAGCAGCCCCGGGACAGCGGCATCGGGGGGCTACACCTTC. It specifies CASSPGTAASGGYTF.

This sequence joins TRBV20-1 and TRBJ2-7, with D tentatively TRBD1 (5 bases). Trimming took off 3 bases at V and 4 bases at J, with 10 bases between the two ends. CDR1 DFQATT and CDR2 SNEGSKA come from the germline V gene (reference sequence). The CDR3 covers 12 residues. DNA for the CDR3: TGCAGTGCTAGTCTCAGGGAATACGAGCAGTACTTC. This sequence encodes CSASLREYEQYF.

V is TRBV24-1 and J is TRBJ2-5, with 11 bases aligning to TRBD1. V was clipped by 7 bases and J by 4 bases; unmatched bases: 7. The CDR3 is 15 residues long. CDR1 KGHDR and CDR2 SFDVKD come from the germline V gene. CDR3 sequence: CATSPGTGGRETQYF. CDR3 coding DNA: TGTGCCACCAGCCCCGGGACAGGGGGTCGAGAGACCCAGTACTTC.

This rearrangement joins TRBV9 to TRBJ1-1, with 11 bases identical to TRBD1. The length of the CDR3 is 16 residues. Per germline, CDR1 SGDLS and CDR2 YYNGEE. Trimming cost V 6 bases and J 6 bases; bases outside gene matches: 13. This CDR3 is CASTYRDRGIGSEAFF. DNA of the CDR3: TGTGCCAGCACATACCGGGACAGGGGGATAGGGTCTGAAGCTTTCTTT.

This chain links TRBV6-6 with TRBJ2-2; 9 bases are a match to TRBD1. Germline V gives CDR1 MNHNY, CDR2 SVGAGI (reference sequence). The CDR3 is 17 amino acids. V gave up 5 bases and J gave up 1 base; unmatched junction bases: 8. CDR3 DNA: TGTGCCAGCAGTCCCTCGGGGGGACAGGGGAACACCGGGGAGCTGTTTTTT. It translates to CASSPSGGQGNTGELFF.

The V gene is TRBV4-1, the J gene TRBJ1-1; no firm D call. Trimming removed 0 bases from V and 9 bases from J, with 8 bases in between. The germline V gene has CDR1 MGHRA and CDR2 YSYEKL. There are 12 residues in the CDR3. In nucleotides, the CDR3 is TGCGCCAGCAGCCAAGACGAGGTTAAAGCTTTCTTT. Translating it yields CASSQDEVKAFF.

This rearrangement joins TRBV24-1 to TRBJ2-6, with 7 bases identical to TRBD1. V gave up 7 bases and J gave up 0 bases; unmatched junction bases: 5. The germline V gene encodes CDR1 KGHDR and CDR2 SFDVKD. The CDR3 length is 16 residues. CDR3 amino acids: CATRGTDRSGANVLTF. In nucleotides, the CDR3 is TGTGCCACCAGGGGGACAGACCGCTCTGGGGCCAACGTCCTGACTTTC.

The rearrangement uses TRBV7-3 and TRBJ1-2; D unresolved. The V end was cut by 5 bases, the J end by 2 bases, with 9 bases between. The CDR3 is 13 residues long. Germline CDR1 and CDR2: SGHTA and FQGTGA. CDR3 nucleotides: TGTGCCAGCAGCCCCGACAACAACTATGGCTACACCTTC. This translates into CASSPDNNYGYTF.

This chain joins TRBV27 and TRBJ2-3, with 7 bases lining up with TRBD1. The CDR3 loop spans 15 amino acids. J lost 4 bases, V lost 5 bases, and 9 bases had no gene match. Germline CDR1 MNHEY, CDR2 SMNVEV (reference sequence). DNA for the CDR3: TGTGCCAGCAGTCCGGGACAGTTCCAGTCAGATACGCAGTATTTT. Translating gives CASSPGQFQSDTQYF.

The chain employs TRBV5-6 and TRBJ1-4, with a tentative D call TRBD1 (6 bases). The CDR3 consists of 14 residues. Between the trimmed V and J ends, which lost 2 bases and 4 bases, there was a span of 9 bases. Germline lookup yields CDR1 SGHDT and CDR2 YYEEEE. CDR3 protein: CASSLRGGNEKLFF. The CDR3 nucleotides are TGTGCCAGCAGCTTACGAGGGGGTAATGAAAAACTGTTTTTT.

The gene calls are TRBV30 and TRBJ1-6, with unresolved D. With 0 bases removed from V and 5 bases from J, the gap between germline ends came to 5 bases. Germline V gene lookup returns CDR1 GTSNPN and CDR2 SVGIG (reference sequence). The CDR3 is made up of 13 amino acids. The CDR3 here is CAWSVSDNSPLHF. CDR3 coding DNA: TGTGCCTGGAGTGTATCGGATAATTCACCCCTCCACTTT.

This clone was observed a few times. The J gene is TRBJ1-5, the V gene TRBV5-6, with D unresolved. The V end lost 0 bases, the J end lost 5 bases, and 6 bases lay between the germline ends. From germline, CDR1 is SGHDT and CDR2 YYEEEE. This CDR3 comprises 13 residues. As DNA, the CDR3 is TGTGCCAGCAGCTTGGTTCAGGATCAGCCCCAGCATTTT. It encodes CASSLVQDQPQHF. Full variable domain (remainder filled in from reference TRBV5-6 and TRBJ1-5): DAGVTQSPTHLIKTRGQQVTLRCSPKSGHDTVSWYQQALGQGPQFIFQYYEEEERQRGNFPDRFSGHQFPNYSSELNVNALLLGDSALYLCASSLVQDQPQHFGDGTRLSIL.

The chain carries TRBV11-2 and TRBJ1-6; D gene unclear. From germline, CDR1 is SGHAT and CDR2 FQNNGV. This CDR3 is built from 14 residues. Trimming stripped 1 base from V and 8 bases from J, with 9 bases between. CDR3 bases: TGTGCCAGCAGCTTAGGTGCGCGGGATTCACCCCTCCACTTT. Translating gives CASSLGARDSPLHF.